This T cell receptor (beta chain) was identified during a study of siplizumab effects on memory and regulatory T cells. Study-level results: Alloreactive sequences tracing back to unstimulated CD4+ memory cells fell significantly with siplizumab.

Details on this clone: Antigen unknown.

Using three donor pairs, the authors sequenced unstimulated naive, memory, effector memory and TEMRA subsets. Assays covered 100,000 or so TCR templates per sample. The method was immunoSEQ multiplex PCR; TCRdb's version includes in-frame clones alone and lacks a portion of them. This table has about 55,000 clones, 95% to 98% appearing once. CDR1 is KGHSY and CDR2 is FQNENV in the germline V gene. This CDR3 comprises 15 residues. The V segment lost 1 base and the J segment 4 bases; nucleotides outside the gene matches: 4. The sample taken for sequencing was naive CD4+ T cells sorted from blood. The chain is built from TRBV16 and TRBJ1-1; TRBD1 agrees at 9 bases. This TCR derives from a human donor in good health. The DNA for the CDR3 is TGTGCCAGCAGCCAATTTTCGACAGGGGGCACTGAAGCTTTCTTT. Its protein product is CASSQFSTGGTEAFF.